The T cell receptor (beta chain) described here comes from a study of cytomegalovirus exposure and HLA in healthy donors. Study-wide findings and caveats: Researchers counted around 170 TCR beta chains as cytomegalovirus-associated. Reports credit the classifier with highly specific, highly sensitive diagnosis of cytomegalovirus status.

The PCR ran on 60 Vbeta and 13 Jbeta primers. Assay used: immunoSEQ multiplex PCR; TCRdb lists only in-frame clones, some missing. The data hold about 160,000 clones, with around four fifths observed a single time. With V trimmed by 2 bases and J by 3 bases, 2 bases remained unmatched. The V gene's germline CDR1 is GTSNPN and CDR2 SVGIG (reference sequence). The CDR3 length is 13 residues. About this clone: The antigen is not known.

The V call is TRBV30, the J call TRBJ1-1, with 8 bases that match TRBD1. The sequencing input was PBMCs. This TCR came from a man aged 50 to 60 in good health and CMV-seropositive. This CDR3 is CAWSYRGDTEAFF. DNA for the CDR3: TGTGCCTGGAGTTACAGGGGGGACACTGAAGCTTTCTTT.